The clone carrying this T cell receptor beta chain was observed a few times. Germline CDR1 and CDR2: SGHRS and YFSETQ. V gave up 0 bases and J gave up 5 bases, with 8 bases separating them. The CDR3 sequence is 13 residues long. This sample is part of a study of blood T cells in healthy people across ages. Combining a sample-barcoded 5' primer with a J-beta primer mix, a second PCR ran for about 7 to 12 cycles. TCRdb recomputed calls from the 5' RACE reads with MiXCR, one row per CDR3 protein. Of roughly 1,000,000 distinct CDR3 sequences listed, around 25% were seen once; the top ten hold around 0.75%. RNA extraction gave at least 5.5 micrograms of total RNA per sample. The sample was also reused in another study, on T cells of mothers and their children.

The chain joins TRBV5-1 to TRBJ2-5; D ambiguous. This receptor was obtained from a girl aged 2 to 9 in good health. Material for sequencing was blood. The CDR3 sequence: CASSLASLETQYF. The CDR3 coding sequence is TGCGCCAGCAGCTTGGCTTCGTTGGAGACCCAGTACTTC. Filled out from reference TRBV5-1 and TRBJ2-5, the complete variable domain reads KAGVTQTPRYLIKTRGQQVTLSCSPISGHRSVSWYQQTPGQGLQFLFEYFSETQRNKGNFPGRFSGRQFSNSRSEMNVSTLELGDSALYLCASSLASLETQYFGPGTRLLVL.